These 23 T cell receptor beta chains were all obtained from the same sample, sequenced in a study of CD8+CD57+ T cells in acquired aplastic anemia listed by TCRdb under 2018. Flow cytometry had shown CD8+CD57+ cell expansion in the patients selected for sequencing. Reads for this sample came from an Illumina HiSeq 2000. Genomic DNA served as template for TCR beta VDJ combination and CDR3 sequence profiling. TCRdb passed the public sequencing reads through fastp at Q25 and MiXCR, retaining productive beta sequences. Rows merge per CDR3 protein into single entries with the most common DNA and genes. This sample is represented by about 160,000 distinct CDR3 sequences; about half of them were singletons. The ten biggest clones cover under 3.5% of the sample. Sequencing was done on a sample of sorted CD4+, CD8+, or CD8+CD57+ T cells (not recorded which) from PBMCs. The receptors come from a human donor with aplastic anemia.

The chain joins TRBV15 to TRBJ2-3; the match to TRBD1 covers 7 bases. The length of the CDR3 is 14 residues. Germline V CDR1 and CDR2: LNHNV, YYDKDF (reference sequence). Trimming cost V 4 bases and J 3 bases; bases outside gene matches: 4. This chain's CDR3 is CATSTQGLTDTQYF. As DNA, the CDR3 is TGTGCCACCAGCACACAGGGGTTGACAGATACGCAGTATTTT.

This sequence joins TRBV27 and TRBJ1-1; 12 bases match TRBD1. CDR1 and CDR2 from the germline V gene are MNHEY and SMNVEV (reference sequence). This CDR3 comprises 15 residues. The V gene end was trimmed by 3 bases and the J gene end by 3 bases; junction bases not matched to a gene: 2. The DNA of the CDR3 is TGTGCCAGCAGTTTCGGGACAGGGGGCTACACTGAAGCTTTCTTT. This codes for CASSFGTGGYTEAFF.

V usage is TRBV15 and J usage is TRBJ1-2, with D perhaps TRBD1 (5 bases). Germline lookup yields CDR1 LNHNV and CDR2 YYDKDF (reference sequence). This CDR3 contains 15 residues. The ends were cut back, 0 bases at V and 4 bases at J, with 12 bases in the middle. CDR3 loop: CATSRDGALGYGYTF. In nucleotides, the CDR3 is TGTGCCACCAGCAGAGATGGGGCGCTAGGCTATGGCTACACCTTC.

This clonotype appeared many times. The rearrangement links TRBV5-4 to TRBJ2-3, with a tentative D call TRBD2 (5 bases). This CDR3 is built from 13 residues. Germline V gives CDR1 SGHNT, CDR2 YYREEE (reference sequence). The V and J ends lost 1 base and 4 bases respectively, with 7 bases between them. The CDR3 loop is CASSLPGSDTQYF. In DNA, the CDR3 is TGTGCCAGCAGCTTGCCGGGGTCAGATACGCAGTATTTT.

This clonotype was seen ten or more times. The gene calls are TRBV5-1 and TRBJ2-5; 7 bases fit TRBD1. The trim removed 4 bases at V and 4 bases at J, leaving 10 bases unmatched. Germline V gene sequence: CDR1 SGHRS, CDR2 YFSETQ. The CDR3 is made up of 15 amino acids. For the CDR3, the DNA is TGCGCCAGCAGCGAGGGACAGCCTCGCCGAGAGACCCAGTACTTC. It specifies CASSEGQPRRETQYF.

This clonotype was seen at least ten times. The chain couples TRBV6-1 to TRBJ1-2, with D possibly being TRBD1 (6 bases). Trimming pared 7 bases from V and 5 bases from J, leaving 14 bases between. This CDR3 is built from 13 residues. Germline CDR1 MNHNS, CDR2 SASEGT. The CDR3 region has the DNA TGTGCCAGCACCAGGGGCGCAGGGTATGGCTACACCTTC. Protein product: CASTRGAGYGYTF.

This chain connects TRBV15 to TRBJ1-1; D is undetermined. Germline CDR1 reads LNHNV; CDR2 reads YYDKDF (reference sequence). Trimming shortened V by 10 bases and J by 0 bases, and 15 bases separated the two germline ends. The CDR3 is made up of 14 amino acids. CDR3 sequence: CAIQQSSVNTEAFF. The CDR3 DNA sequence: TGTGCCATCCAGCAATCATCAGTGAACACTGAAGCTTTCTTT.

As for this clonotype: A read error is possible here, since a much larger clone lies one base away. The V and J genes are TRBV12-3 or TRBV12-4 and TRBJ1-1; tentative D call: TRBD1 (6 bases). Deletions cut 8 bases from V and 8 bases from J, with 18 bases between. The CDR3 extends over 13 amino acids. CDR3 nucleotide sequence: TGTGCCAGCGGCCCAAGGAGCAGGGGCGAAGCTTTCTTT. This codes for CASGPRSRGEAFF.

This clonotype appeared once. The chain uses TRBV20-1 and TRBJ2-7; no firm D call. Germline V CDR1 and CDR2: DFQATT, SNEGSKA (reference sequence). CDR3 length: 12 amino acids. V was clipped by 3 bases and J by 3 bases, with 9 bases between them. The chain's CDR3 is CSASNTFYEQYF. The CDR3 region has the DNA TGCAGTGCTAGCAACACCTTCTACGAGCAGTACTTC.

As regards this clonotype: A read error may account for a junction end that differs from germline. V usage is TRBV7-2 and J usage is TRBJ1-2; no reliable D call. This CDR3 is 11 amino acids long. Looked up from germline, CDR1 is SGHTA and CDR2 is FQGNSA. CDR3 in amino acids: CASTLGSGYTF. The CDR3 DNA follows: TGTGCCAGCACCTTGGGGAGTGGCTACACCTTT.

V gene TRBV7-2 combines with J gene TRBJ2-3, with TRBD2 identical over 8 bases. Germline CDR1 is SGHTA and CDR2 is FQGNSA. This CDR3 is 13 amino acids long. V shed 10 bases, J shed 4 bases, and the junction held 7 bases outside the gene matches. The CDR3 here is CATSAGEPDTQYF. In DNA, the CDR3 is TGTGCCACCTCAGCGGGGGAACCAGATACGCAGTATTTT.

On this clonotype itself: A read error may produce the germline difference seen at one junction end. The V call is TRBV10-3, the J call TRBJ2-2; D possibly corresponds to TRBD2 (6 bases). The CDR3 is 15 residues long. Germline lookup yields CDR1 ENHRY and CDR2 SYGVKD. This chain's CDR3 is CAISESTSSTGELFF. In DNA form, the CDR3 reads TGTGCCATCAGTGAGTCCACTAGCTCCACCGGGGAGCTGTTCTTT.

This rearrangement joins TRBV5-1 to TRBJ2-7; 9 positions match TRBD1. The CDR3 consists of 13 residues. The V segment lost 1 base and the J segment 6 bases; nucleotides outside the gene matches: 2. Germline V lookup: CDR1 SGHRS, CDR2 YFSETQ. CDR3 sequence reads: CASSLKGQGEQYV. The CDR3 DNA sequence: TGCGCCAGCAGCTTGAAGGGACAGGGCGAGCAGTACGTC.

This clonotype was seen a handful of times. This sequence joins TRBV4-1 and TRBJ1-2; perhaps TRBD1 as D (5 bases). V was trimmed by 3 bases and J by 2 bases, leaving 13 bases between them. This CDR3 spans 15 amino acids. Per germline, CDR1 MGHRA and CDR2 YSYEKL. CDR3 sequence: CASSHREEQNYGYTF. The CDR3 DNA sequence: TGCGCCAGCAGCCACAGGGAGGAACAGAACTATGGCTACACCTTC.

In DNA, the CDR3 is TGTGCCACCAGCGGAGATTCGGGGGGCTACGAGCAGTACGTC. This codes for CATSGDSGGYEQYV. The V gene is TRBV15, the J gene TRBJ2-7, with TRBD2 matching over 7 bases. CDR3 length equals 14 residues. Germline V gene sequence: CDR1 LNHNV, CDR2 YYDKDF (reference sequence).

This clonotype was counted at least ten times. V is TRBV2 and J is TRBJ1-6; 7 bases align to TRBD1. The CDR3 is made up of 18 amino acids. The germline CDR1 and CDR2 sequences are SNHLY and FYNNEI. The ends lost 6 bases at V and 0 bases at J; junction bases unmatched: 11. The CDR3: CASRGTAGRPSYNSPLHF. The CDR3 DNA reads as TGTGCCAGCAGAGGGACAGCGGGCAGACCCTCCTATAATTCACCCCTCCACTTT.

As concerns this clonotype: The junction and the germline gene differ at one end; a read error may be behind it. CDR3 in amino acids: CASIAGGSNEQLF. The CDR3 nucleotides read TGTGCCAGCATAGCGGGGGGATCCAATGAGCAGCTCTTC. The rearrangement joins TRBV10-3 to TRBJ2-1; 10 nucleotides line up with TRBD2. There are 13 residues in the CDR3. Germline V gene data show CDR1 as ENHRY and CDR2 as SYGVKD.

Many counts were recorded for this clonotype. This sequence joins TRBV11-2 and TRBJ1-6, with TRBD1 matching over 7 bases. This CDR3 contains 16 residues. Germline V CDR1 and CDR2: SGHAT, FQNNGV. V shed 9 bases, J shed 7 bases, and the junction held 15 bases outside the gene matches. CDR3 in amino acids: CASREGRTGGNSPLHF. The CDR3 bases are TGTGCCAGTAGAGAGGGGAGGACAGGAGGAAATTCACCCCTCCACTTT.

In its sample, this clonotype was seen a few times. Here the CDR3 DNA reads TGCGCCAGCAGTGAGGACTGGCCCCGGACCCAGTACTTC. Translating it yields CASSEDWPRTQYF. This chain connects TRBV10-2 to TRBJ2-5, with unresolved D. The CDR3 length is 13 residues. V was cut by 2 bases and J by 7 bases, with 11 bases left in between. Germline-derived CDR1 and CDR2 are WSHSY and SAAADI.

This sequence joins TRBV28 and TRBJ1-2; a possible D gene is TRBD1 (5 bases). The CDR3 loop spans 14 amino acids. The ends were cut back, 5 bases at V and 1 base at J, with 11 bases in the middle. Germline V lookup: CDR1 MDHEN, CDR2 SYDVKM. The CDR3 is CASSLTGLNYGYTF. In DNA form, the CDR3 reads TGTGCCAGCAGTCTTACGGGACTTAACTATGGCTACACCTTC.

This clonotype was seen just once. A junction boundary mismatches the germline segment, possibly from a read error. The CDR3 bases are TGTGCCACCAGTGAAGGCCGGGCACCCTCTGAGGCCAGCGTCCTGACTTTC. Translating gives CATSEGRAPSEASVLTF. V and J are TRBV24-1 and TRBJ2-6, with D uncertain. The CDR3 length is 17 residues. Germline-derived CDR1 and CDR2 are KGHDR and SFDVKD.

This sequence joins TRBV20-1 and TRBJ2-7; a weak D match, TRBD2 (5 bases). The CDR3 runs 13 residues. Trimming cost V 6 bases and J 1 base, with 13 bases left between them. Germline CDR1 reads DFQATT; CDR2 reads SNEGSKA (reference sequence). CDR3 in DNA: TGCAGTGCGGAAAGAGGGAGTTCCTACGAGCAGTACTTC. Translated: CSAERGSSYEQYF.

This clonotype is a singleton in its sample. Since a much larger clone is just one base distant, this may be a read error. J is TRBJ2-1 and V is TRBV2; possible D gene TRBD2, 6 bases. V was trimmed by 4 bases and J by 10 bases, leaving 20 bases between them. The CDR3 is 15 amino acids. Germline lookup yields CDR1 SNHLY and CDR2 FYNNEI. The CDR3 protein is CASSVGPGTPYEQFF. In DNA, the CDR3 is TGTGCCAGCAGTGTAGGTCCAGGGACTCCCTACGAGCAGTTCTTC.